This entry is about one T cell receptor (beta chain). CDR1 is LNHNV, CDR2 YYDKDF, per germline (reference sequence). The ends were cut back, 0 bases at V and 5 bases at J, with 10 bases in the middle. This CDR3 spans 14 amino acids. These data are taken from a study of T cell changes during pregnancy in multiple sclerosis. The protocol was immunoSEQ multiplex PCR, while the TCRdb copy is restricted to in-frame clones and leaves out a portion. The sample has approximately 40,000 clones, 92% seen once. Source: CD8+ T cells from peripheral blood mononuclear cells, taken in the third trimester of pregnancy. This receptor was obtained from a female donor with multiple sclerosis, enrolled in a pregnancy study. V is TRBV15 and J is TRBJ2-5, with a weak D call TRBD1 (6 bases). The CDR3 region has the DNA TGTGCCACCAGCAGAGATACAGGGTGGGAGACCCAGTACTTC. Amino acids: CATSRDTGWETQYF. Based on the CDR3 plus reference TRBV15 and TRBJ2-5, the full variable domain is DAMVIQNPRYQVTQFGKPVTLSCSQTLNHNVMYWYQQKSSQAPKLLFHYYDKDFNNEADTPDNFQSRRPNTSFCFLDIRSPGLGDTAMYLCATSRDTGWETQYFGPGTRLLVL.